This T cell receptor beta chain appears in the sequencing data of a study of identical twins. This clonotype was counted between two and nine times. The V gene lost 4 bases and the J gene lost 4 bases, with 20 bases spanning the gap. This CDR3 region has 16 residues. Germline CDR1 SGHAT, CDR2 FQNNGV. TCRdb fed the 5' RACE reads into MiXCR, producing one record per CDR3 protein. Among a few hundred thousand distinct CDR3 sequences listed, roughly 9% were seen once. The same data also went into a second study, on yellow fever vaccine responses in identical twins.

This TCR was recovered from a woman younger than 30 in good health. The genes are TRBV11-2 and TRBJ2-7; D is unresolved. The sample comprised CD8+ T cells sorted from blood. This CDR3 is CASSSFTSPDQYEQYF. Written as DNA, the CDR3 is TGTGCCAGCAGCTCGTTTACCTCCCCGGACCAATACGAGCAGTACTTC.